The 22 T cell receptor beta chains presented below share a single source sample, sequenced in a study of T cell repertoires in cytomegalovirus infection. TCRdb reanalysed the reads using MiXCR and keeps one entry per CDR3 protein. The sample has around 170,000 distinct CDR3 sequences; around 15% are singletons. The sequenced sample was PBMCs. Source of these receptors: a human donor in good health (CMV status not recorded). Some clones in this sample may be carry-over from other donors' samples.

This clonotype was seen ten or more times. V and J are TRBV7-2 and TRBJ2-3; the D gene is possibly TRBD2 (6 bases). Trimming took 5 bases from V and 9 from J, leaving 12 bases between them. The CDR3 is 12 amino acids. Germline lookup yields CDR1 SGHTA and CDR2 FQGNSA. DNA of the CDR3: TGTGCCAGCAGCCCGCTAGGAGGGACGCAGTATTTT. This translates into CASSPLGGTQYF.

This clonotype was seen more than once but under ten times. The rearrangement joins TRBV6-4 to TRBJ1-1; no clear D gene. CDR3 size: 17 residues. CDR1 and CDR2 from the germline V gene are MRHNA and SNTAGT. Trimming shortened V by 2 bases and J by 0 bases, and 16 bases separated the two germline ends. This CDR3 reads CASSDLNPQTVNTEAFF. In DNA form, the CDR3 reads TGTGCCAGCAGTGACCTAAACCCACAGACGGTGAACACTGAAGCTTTCTTT.

This clonotype came up many times. The chain has TRBV7-8 and TRBJ2-2; D is unresolved. This CDR3 has 15 residues. V was shortened by 5 bases and J by 7 bases, with 17 bases between the two germline ends. CDR1 and CDR2 from the germline V gene are SGHVS and FQNEAQ. In DNA, the CDR3 is TGTGCCAGCAGCCCCATAGGTCCTATAGGCGGGGAGCTGTTTTTT. Its protein is CASSPIGPIGGELFF.

Of note for this clonotype: It may be a read error: a sequence one base away is much more abundant. Since the CDR3 does not end with the conserved phenylalanine or tryptophan, this likely comes from a read error. V usage is TRBV11-2 and J usage is TRBJ1-1; D unclear. V lost 5 bases, J lost 4 bases, and 11 bases lay in between. In germline, CDR1 is SGHAT, CDR2 FQNNGV. There are 13 residues in the CDR3. The CDR3: CASSLTAVTEAFS. The CDR3 coding sequence is TGTGCCAGCAGCCTAACGGCAGTCACTGAAGCTTTCTCT.

This clonotype was found once. This chain connects TRBV25-1 to TRBJ1-1, with D perhaps TRBD1 (5 bases). The V gene lost 10 bases and the J gene lost 4 bases, with 13 bases spanning the gap. The CDR3 runs 12 residues. Per the germline V gene, CDR1 is MGHDK and CDR2 is SYGVNS. This CDR3 reads CATGGAGTEAFF. The DNA for the CDR3 is TGTGCCACCGGAGGGGCGGGCACTGAAGCTTTCTTT.

This clonotype was found a few times. The chain carries TRBV6-2 or TRBV6-3 and TRBJ2-7; tentative D call: TRBD1 (5 bases). V gave up 2 bases and J gave up 0 bases, with 17 bases separating them. The CDR3 is 17 residues long. Germline lookup yields CDR1 MNHEY and CDR2 SVGEGT. CDR3 nucleotides: TGTGCCAGCAGTTACGCCGAGAATCGGACATTCTCCTACGAGCAGTACTTC. As protein: CASSYAENRTFSYEQYF.

This clonotype was counted at least ten times. The chain has TRBV7-2 and TRBJ2-7; the D call may be TRBD1 or TRBD2 (5 bases each). Germline values: CDR1 SGHTA, CDR2 FQGNSA. V was trimmed by 5 bases and J by 1 base, leaving 12 bases between them. The CDR3 length is 14 residues. The CDR3 sequence: CASSPSGGSYEQYF. CDR3 coding DNA: TGTGCCAGCAGCCCCAGTGGGGGTTCCTACGAGCAGTACTTC.

This clonotype occurred many times. The rearrangement links TRBV7-2 to TRBJ2-5; 9 bases map to TRBD2. This CDR3 has 14 residues. The ends lost 6 bases at V and 1 base at J; junction bases unmatched: 3. Germline CDR1 SGHTA, CDR2 FQGNSA. CDR3 loop: CASRSSGGQETQYF. For the CDR3, the DNA is TGTGCCAGCAGGAGTAGCGGGGGCCAAGAGACCCAGTACTTC.

The rearrangement joins TRBV2 to TRBJ2-2; 7 bases fit TRBD2. V was clipped by 5 bases and J by 3 bases; unmatched bases: 15. This CDR3 spans 18 amino acids. Germline-derived CDR1 and CDR2 are SNHLY and FYNNEI. CDR3 protein: CASSPGGGSLRDTGELFF. The CDR3 nucleotides read TGTGCCAGCAGTCCTGGGGGGGGGAGTCTAAGGGACACCGGGGAGCTGTTTTTT.

This clonotype appeared many times. V usage is TRBV28 and J usage is TRBJ2-5, with TRBD2 as a possible D gene (6 bases). V lost 7 bases to trimming and J lost 4 bases, with 19 bases between them. This CDR3 has 15 residues. The germline V gene encodes CDR1 MDHEN and CDR2 SYDVKM. The CDR3 nucleotides are TGTGCCAGCACCCAACTGGCCCCACTAGCAGAGACCCAGTACTTC. As protein: CASTQLAPLAETQYF.

Only a few counts were recorded for this clonotype. The V gene is TRBV2, the J gene TRBJ2-7; 7 bases agree with TRBD1. The CDR3 is 13 amino acids. Germline V gene data show CDR1 as SNHLY and CDR2 as FYNNEI. V trimming: 5 bases; J trimming: 4 bases; junction bases outside the gene matches: 5. CDR3 sequence (DNA): TGTGCCAGCAGTTCCCCGGGACAGTACGAGCAGTACTTC. Encoded protein: CASSSPGQYEQYF.

This clonotype showed up many times. The rearrangement links TRBV27 to TRBJ2-1; 8 bases agree with TRBD1. Germline CDR1 and CDR2: MNHEY and SMNVEV (reference sequence). The CDR3 is made up of 13 amino acids. V lost 3 bases, J lost 10 bases, and 5 bases stayed unmatched. In DNA form, the CDR3 reads TGTGCCAGCAGTTTCCCCGGGACAGGAGAGCAGTTCTTC. Translating it yields CASSFPGTGEQFF.

This chain joins TRBV14 and TRBJ2-5; D not certain. The CDR3 loop spans 14 amino acids. V was cut by 1 base and J by 2 bases, with 8 bases left in between. From germline, CDR1 is SGHDN and CDR2 FVKESK. CDR3 in DNA: TGTGCCAGCAGCCAAGTGTTATCGCAAGAGACCCAGTACTTC. Protein: CASSQVLSQETQYF.

This clonotype came up many times. This chain connects TRBV28 to TRBJ1-3; TRBD1 is a possible D gene (5 bases). Trimming cost V 5 bases and J 2 bases, with 16 bases left between them. CDR1 is MDHEN and CDR2 is SYDVKM in the germline V gene. The CDR3 spans 16 residues. CDR3 bases: TGTGCCAGCAGTCTCCATGGGGGGTCTACTGGAAACACCATATATTTT. Amino acid sequence: CASSLHGGSTGNTIYF.

J is TRBJ1-1 and V is TRBV2; tentative D call: TRBD1 (6 bases). Trimming shortened V by 6 bases and J by 3 bases, and 20 bases separated the two germline ends. From germline, CDR1 is SNHLY and CDR2 FYNNEI. This CDR3 region has 16 residues. The chain's CDR3 is CASRDIQGGKDTEAFF. CDR3 sequence (DNA): TGTGCCAGCAGGGACATTCAAGGGGGGAAGGACACTGAAGCTTTCTTT.

The J gene is TRBJ2-3, the V gene TRBV27; TRBD2 might be the D (5 bases). V shed 4 bases and J shed 3 bases, with 11 bases lying between them. CDR1 is MNHEY, CDR2 SMNVEV, per germline (reference sequence). The CDR3 totals 14 residues. CDR3 sequence reads: CASSSDRGTDTQYF. DNA of the CDR3: TGTGCCAGCAGTTCCGACCGCGGGACAGATACGCAGTATTTT.

A few counts support this clonotype. V is TRBV7-9 and J is TRBJ1-5; TRBD1 matches 7 bases. Germline trimming cut 5 bases from V and 5 bases from J; bases unmatched to any gene: 6. Germline V gene lookup returns CDR1 SEHNR and CDR2 FQNEAQ (reference sequence). The CDR3 is 14 residues long. The CDR3 spells CASSPQGSDQPQHF. CDR3 coding DNA: TGTGCCAGCAGCCCACAGGGGTCTGATCAGCCCCAGCATTTT. The variable domain in full, completed from reference TRBV7-9 and TRBJ1-5, reads DTGVSQNPRHKITKRGQNVTFRCDPISEHNRLYWYRQTLGQGPEFLTYFQNEAQLEKSRLLSDRFSAERPKGSFSTLEIQRTEQGDSAMYLCASSPQGSDQPQHFGDGTRLSIL.

This clonotype was seen ten or more times. V is TRBV7-2 and J is TRBJ2-7, with 8 positions matching TRBD2. This CDR3 spans 14 amino acids. V dropped 3 bases and J dropped 2; count of bases not matched to a gene: 3. The germline V gene has CDR1 SGHTA and CDR2 FQGNSA. The CDR3 protein is CASSLGGGTYEQYF. CDR3 nucleotides: TGTGCCAGCAGCTTGGGCGGGGGGACCTACGAGCAGTACTTC.

In this sample, this clonotype turned up many times. The chain combines TRBV5-6 with TRBJ2-7; tentative D call: TRBD1 (8 bases). Germline-derived CDR1 and CDR2 are SGHDT and YYEEEE. V lost 3 bases, J lost 0 bases, and 16 bases lay in between. This CDR3 has 16 amino acids. This chain's CDR3 is CASSSQGGRYSYEQYF. In DNA, the CDR3 is TGTGCCAGCAGCTCACAGGGGGGGAGATACTCCTACGAGCAGTACTTC.

This clonotype was observed a few times. This chain links TRBV12-3 or TRBV12-4 with TRBJ1-2; possible D gene TRBD1, 6 bases. The V and J ends lost 0 bases and 8 bases respectively, with 13 bases between them. The CDR3 is made up of 14 amino acids. The CDR3 loop is CASSLAPGAGGYTF. The CDR3 coding sequence is TGTGCCAGCAGTTTAGCCCCAGGGGCAGGGGGCTACACCTTC.

This clonotype was seen ten or more times. The chain recombines TRBV7-2 with TRBJ1-3; D gene ambiguous. In germline, CDR1 is SGHTA, CDR2 FQGNSA. The CDR3 spans 14 residues. Trimming shortened V by 6 bases and J by 8 bases, and 17 bases separated the two germline ends. In nucleotides, the CDR3 is TGTGCCAGCAGAATAAGGCCTCTCTTGGACACCATATATTTT. It specifies CASRIRPLLDTIYF.

Details on this clonotype: This may arise from a read error, as a much more abundant clone is one base away. This chain links TRBV5-1 with TRBJ1-1; 7 bases align to TRBD1. From germline, CDR1 is SGHRS and CDR2 YFSETQ. This CDR3 spans 16 amino acids. The CDR3 region is CASSLDQGGPLTEALF. The DNA of the CDR3 is TGCGCCAGCAGCTTGGATCAGGGGGGGCCCTTAACTGAAGCTTTATTT. Combining the CDR3 with reference TRBV5-1 and TRBJ1-1 gives the whole variable domain KAGVTQTPRYLIKTRGQQVTLSCSPISGHRSVSWYQQTPGQGLQFLFEYFSETQRNKGNFPGRFSGRQFSNSRSEMNVSTLELGDSALYLCASSLDQGGPLTEALFGQGTRLTVV.